Detailed here is one TCR beta chain. The sample belongs to a study of shared clonotypes between healthy human individuals. Background on the study: For every donor, three CD4 naive, three CD4 memory, two CD8 naive and one CD8 memory plates were used.

The assay was carried out at the deep level. The authors loaded around 200 ng DNA, about 30,000 T cell genomes, into sorted-subset replicate PCRs. Produced via immunoSEQ multiplex PCR; TCRdb's table is partial and in-frame only. Among some 2 million clones listed, around 96% were seen once. V was shortened by 6 bases and J by 7 bases, with 16 bases between the two germline ends. The CDR3 sequence is 14 residues long. From germline, CDR1 is LNHDA and CDR2 SQIVND (reference sequence). Terminally differentiated effector memory CD45RA+ cells were left out of the naive CD8 fraction, which was CD45RO-negative and positively selected for CCR7. Those who donated were healthy HIV-negative adults, with no recent acute infections or vaccinations reported.

Sequenced sample: naive CD8+ T cells sorted from blood. The TCR sequence derives from a man younger than 35 in good health. The V and J genes are TRBV19 and TRBJ2-1; D not certain. The CDR3 sequence: CASSSWSENNEQFF. DNA for the CDR3: TGTGCCAGTAGCTCTTGGTCAGAGAATAATGAGCAGTTCTTC.